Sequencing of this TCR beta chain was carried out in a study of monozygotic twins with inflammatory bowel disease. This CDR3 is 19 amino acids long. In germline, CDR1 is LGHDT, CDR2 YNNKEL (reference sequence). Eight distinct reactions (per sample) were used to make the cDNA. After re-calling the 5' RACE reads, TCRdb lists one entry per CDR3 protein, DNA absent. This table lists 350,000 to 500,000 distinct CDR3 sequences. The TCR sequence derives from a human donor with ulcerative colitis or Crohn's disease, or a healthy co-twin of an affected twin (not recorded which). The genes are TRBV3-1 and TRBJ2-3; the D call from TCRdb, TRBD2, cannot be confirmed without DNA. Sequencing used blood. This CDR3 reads CASSQDTERGTSSTDTQYF.